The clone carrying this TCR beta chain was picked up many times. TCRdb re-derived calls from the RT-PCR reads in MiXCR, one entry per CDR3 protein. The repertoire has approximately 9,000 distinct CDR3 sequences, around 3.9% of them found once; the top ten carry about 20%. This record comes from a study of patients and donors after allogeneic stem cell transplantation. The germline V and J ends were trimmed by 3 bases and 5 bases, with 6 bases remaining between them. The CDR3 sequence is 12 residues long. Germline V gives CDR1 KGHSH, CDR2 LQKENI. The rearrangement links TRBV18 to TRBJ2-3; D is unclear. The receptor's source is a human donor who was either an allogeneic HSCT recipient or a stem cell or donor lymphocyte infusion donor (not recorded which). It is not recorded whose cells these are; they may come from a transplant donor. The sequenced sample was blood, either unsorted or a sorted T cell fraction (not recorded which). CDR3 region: CASSPQRDTQYF. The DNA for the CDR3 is TGTGCCAGCTCACCCCAGAGAGATACGCAGTATTTT.